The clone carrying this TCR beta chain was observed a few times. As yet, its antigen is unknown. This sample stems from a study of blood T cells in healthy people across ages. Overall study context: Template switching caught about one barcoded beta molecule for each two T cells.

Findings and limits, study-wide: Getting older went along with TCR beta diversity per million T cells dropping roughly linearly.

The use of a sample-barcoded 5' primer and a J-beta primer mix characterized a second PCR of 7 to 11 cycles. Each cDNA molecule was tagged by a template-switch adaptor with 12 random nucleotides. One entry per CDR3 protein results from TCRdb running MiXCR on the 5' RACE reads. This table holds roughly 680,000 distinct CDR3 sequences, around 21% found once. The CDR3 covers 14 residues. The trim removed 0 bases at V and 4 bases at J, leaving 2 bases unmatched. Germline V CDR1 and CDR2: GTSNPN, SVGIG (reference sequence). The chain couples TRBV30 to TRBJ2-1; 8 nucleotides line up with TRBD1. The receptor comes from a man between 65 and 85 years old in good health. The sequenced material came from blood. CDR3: CAWSVRGPYNEQFF. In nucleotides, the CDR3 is TGTGCCTGGAGTGTCAGGGGGCCATACAATGAGCAGTTCTTC.